This TCR beta chain was recovered during a study of blood T cell repertoires in COVID-19. The V gene end was trimmed by 1 base and the J gene end by 4 bases; junction bases not matched to a gene: 2. Germline V gives CDR1 SGHNT, CDR2 YENEEA. CDR3 length: 14 amino acids. Repertoires were generated with immunoSEQ multiplex PCR, while TCRdb's copy carries only in-frame clones and drops some. The sample contains 40,000 or so clones, around 85% of which appear only once. V usage is TRBV11-3 and J usage is TRBJ2-3; 7 positions match TRBD2. This TCR was sampled from a human donor with acute or convalescent COVID-19. The donor label of this sample is uncertain. The specimen was peripheral blood. For the CDR3, the DNA is TGTGCCAGCAGCTTAGGACTAGCCCCAGATACGCAGTATTTT. Translation: CASSLGLAPDTQYF.